This is a list of T cell receptor beta chains from one sample in a study of blood T cell repertoires in COVID-19. TCRdb's copy holds only in-frame clones and misses some; the assay was immunoSEQ multiplex PCR. Of around 240,000 clones listed, 84% were seen once; the top ten hold over 1.2%. What was sequenced was peripheral blood. Receptor source: a woman between 40 and 55 years old who had recovered from COVID-19. Each CDR3 is given with its conserved first and last residue. A D gene is named only where the DNA matches it firmly. Not all rows give a size; the values are once, few, many and, for expanded clones, a class.

v_call	d_call	j_call	clone_size	cdr3_nt	cdr3_aa
TRBV6-5	.	TRBJ1-5	once	TGTGCCAGCAGTTATGGTCAGGGTAATCAGCCCCAGCATTTT	CASSYGQGNQPQHF
TRBV6-5	.	TRBJ1-1	.	TGTGCCAGCAGTAACCCAGGGACTCGAGCTTTCTTT	CASSNPGTRAFF
TRBV28	TRBD2	TRBJ2-7	.	TGTGCCAGCATGGAACTAGCGGGGGGGCGACCCTACGAGCAGTACTTC	CASMELAGGRPYEQYF
TRBV7-8	.	TRBJ1-6	.	TGTGCCAGCAGCTTAGGGGGAGATTCAAACTCACCCCTCCACTTT	CASSLGGDSNSPLHF
TRBV6-4	.	TRBJ1-2	.	TGTGCCAGCACTCTCCGGGATGGCTACACCTTC	CASTLRDGYTF
TRBV12-3/TRBV12-4	TRBD2	TRBJ2-1	once	TGTGCCAGCAGTTGGACTAGCGATGAGCAGTTCTTC	CASSWTSDEQFF
TRBV6-5	TRBD1	TRBJ1-2	.	TGTGCCAGCAGTTACCCCCCGGACAGGGGCTATGGCTACACCTTC	CASSYPPDRGYGYTF
TRBV9	.	TRBJ2-3	.	TGTGCCAGCAGCGTATTATCAGGGTTTGGGGTGGCAGATACGCAGTATTTT	CASSVLSGFGVADTQYF
TRBV7-3	.	TRBJ2-3	.	TGTGCCAGCAGCTTGTCCTACACAGATACGCAGTATTTT	CASSLSYTDTQYF
TRBV5-6	.	TRBJ2-7	.	TGTGCCAGCAGCTCTCACAGATACGAGCAGTACTTC	CASSSHRYEQYF